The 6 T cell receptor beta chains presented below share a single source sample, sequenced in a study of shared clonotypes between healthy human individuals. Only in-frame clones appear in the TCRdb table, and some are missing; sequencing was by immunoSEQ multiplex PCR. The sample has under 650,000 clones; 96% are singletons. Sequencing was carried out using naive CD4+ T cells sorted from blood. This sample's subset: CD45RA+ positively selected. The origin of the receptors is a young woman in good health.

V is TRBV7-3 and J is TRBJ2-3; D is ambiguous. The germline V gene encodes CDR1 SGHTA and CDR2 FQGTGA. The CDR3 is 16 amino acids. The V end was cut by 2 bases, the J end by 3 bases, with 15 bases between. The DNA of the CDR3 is TGTGCCAGCAGCTTATTCTCCCAGGTGGGAACAGATACGCAGTATTTT. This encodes CASSLFSQVGTDTQYF.

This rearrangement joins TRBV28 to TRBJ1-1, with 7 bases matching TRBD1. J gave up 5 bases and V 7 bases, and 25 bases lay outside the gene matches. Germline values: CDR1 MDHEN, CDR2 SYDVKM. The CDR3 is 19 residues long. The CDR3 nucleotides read TGTGCCAGCACCGCTCACTTCATGGGGCTCAGGGGGAATCAGACTGAAGCTTTCTTT. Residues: CASTAHFMGLRGNQTEAFF.

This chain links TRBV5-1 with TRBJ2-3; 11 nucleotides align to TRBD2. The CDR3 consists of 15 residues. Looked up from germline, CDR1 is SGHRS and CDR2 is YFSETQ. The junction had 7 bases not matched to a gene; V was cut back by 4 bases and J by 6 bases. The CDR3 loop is CASSPTPSGRDTQYF. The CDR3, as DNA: TGCGCCAGCAGCCCCACCCCTAGCGGGAGGGATACGCAGTATTTT. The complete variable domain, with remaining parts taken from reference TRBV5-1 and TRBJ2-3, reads KAGVTQTPRYLIKTRGQQVTLSCSPISGHRSVSWYQQTPGQGLQFLFEYFSETQRNKGNFPGRFSGRQFSNSRSEMNVSTLELGDSALYLCASSPTPSGRDTQYFGPGTRLTVL.

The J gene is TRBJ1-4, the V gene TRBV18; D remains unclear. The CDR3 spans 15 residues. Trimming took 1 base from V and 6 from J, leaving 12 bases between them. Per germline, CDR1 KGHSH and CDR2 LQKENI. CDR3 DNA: TGTGCCAGCTCACCACGGGCCAAGGAACATGAAAAACTGTTTTTT. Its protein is CASSPRAKEHEKLFF.

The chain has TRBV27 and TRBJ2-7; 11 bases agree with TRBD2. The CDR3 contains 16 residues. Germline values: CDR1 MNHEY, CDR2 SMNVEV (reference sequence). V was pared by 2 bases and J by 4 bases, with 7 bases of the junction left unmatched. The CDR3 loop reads CASSLRRASGGYEQYF. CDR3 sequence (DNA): TGTGCCAGCAGTTTACGTAGGGCTAGCGGGGGGTACGAGCAGTACTTC.

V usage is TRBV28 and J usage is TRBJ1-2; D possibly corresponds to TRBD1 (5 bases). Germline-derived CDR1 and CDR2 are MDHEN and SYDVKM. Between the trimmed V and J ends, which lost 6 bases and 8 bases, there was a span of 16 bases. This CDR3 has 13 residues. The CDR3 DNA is TGTGCCAGCAGAGCGGCGGGGCAAATCGGCTACACCTTC. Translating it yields CASRAAGQIGYTF.